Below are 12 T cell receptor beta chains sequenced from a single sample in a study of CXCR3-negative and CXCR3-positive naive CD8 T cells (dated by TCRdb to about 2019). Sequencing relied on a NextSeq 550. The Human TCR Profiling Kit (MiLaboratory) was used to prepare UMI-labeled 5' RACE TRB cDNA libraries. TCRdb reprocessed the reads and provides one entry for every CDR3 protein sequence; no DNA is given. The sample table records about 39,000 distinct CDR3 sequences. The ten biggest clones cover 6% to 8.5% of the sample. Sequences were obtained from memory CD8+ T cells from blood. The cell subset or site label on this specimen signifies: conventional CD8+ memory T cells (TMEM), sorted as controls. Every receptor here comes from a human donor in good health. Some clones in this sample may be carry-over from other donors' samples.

The chain's CDR3 is CASSLSGVPMGFYEQFF. This chain uses TRBV27 with TRBJ2-1; TCRdb proposes TRBD1, but this gene call is untestable without DNA. The germline gives CDR1 MNHEY, CDR2 SMNVEV (reference sequence). This CDR3 spans 17 amino acids.

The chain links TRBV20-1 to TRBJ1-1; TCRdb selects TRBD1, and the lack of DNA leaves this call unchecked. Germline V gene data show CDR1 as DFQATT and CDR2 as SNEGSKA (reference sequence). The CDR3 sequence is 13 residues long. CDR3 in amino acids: CSATQGLNTEAFF.

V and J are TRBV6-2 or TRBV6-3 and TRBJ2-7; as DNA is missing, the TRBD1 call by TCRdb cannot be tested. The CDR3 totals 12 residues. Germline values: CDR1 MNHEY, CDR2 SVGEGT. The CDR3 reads CASRWGIYEQYF.

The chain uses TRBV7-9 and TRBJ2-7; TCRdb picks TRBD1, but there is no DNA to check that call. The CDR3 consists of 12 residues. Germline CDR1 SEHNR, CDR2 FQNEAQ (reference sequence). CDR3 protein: CASSRQGYEQYF.

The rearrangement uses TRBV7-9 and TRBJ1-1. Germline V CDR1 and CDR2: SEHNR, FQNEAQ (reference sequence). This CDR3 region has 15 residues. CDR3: CASSPPIDMNTEAFF.

CDR3 loop: CASSMSRPSNTEAFF. This chain uses TRBV27 with TRBJ1-1; TCRdb's D call, TRBD1, is unchecked because there is no DNA. Germline CDR1 reads MNHEY; CDR2 reads SMNVEV (reference sequence). This CDR3 is 15 amino acids long.

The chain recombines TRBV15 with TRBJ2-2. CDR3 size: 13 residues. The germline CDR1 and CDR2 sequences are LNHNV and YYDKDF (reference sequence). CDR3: CATSRVSPGELFF.

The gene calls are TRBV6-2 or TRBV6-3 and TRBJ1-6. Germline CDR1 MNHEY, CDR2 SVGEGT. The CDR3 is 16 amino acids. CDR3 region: CASRRPWTADNSPLHF.

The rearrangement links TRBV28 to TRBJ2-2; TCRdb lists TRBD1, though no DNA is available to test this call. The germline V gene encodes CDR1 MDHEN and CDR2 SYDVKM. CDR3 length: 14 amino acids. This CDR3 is CASSLTGIPGELFF. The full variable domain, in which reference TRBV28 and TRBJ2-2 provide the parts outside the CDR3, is DVKVTQSSRYLVKRTGEKVFLECVQDMDHENMFWYRQDPGLGLRLIYFSYDVKMKEKGDIPEGYSVSREKKERFSLILESASTNQTSMYLCASSLTGIPGELFFGEGSRLTVL.

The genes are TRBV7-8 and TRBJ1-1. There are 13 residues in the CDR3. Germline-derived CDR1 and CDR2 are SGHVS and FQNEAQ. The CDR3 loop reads CASSLELRTEAFF.

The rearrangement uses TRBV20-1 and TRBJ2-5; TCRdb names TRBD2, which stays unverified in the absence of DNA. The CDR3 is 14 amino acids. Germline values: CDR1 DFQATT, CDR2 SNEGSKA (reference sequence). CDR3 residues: CSATSPVIGETQYF.

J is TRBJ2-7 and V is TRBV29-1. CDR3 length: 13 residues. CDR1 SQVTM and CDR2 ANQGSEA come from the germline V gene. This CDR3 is CSVEMDHDYEQYF.